Listed below are T cell receptor beta chains from one sample, sequenced in a study of CD8 T cells in Susac syndrome. TCRdb redid the calling of the immunoSEQ multiplex PCR reads with MiXCR, one entry per CDR3 protein. The sample includes roughly 120,000 distinct CDR3 sequences, about 95% of them seen just once. The specimen was CD4+ T cells from PBMCs. The receptors stem from a human donor in good health. Both conserved end residues are part of each CDR3. A D gene is named only where the DNA matches it firmly. Clone size is stated in some rows and not others, as once, few, many or a class when expanded.

size	V	J	D	CDR3	DNA
NA	TRBV3-1	TRBJ2-3	TRBD2	CASSQDRGLAGITDTQYF	TGTGCCAGCAGCCAAGACCGGGGACTAGCGGGAATCACAGATACGCAGTATTTT
NA	TRBV9	TRBJ2-7	NA	CASSVEAESSYEQYF	TGTGCCAGCAGCGTAGAAGCGGAGAGCTCCTACGAGCAGTACTTC
NA	TRBV7-2	TRBJ2-7	TRBD1	CASSPKGADEQYF	TGTGCCAGCAGCCCGAAGGGGGCTGACGAGCAGTACTTC
NA	TRBV3-1	TRBJ2-1	TRBD2	CASSQDWLAGGLEQFF	TGTGCCAGCAGCCAAGATTGGCTAGCGGGAGGGTTGGAGCAGTTCTTC
NA	TRBV20-1	TRBJ2-1	TRBD2	CSARELAGALNEQFF	TGCAGTGCTAGAGAACTAGCGGGAGCTCTCAATGAGCAGTTCTTC
NA	TRBV20-1	TRBJ2-5	TRBD2	CSEGGETQYF	TGCAGTGAGGGAGGGGAGACCCAGTACTTC
once	TRBV6-5	TRBJ1-1	TRBD1	CASSYSVRGDTEAFF	TGTGCCAGCAGTTACTCGGTCAGGGGGGACACTGAAGCTTTCTTT
NA	TRBV4-2	TRBJ2-5	TRBD1	CASSQYRGGPSGKETQYF	TGTGCCAGCAGCCAATACAGGGGTGGGCCGAGCGGTAAAGAGACCCAGTACTTC
NA	TRBV5-1	TRBJ2-6	NA	CASSELGIGSGANVLTF	TGCGCCAGCAGCGAGCTGGGGATAGGGTCTGGGGCCAACGTCCTGACTTTC
once	TRBV12-3/TRBV12-4	TRBJ2-7	TRBD2	CASSFPAGGFYEQYF	TGTGCCAGCAGTTTCCCAGCGGGAGGATTCTACGAGCAGTACTTC
NA	TRBV20-1	TRBJ2-7	TRBD2	CSASLAGSHEQYF	TGCAGTGCTAGTCTAGCGGGAAGCCACGAGCAGTACTTC
NA	TRBV4-2	TRBJ2-7	NA	CASSQVESFYEQYF	TGTGCCAGCAGCCAAGTCGAGTCTTTCTACGAGCAGTACTTC
NA	TRBV7-2	TRBJ2-7	TRBD2	CASSLGGSGGIYEQYF	TGTGCCAGCAGCTTAGGTGGTAGCGGGGGGATCTACGAGCAGTACTTC
NA	TRBV19	TRBJ1-1	NA	CASSLPGPNTEAFF	TGTGCCAGTAGTCTGCCTGGCCCCAACACTGAAGCTTTCTTT
NA	TRBV6-5	TRBJ1-1	NA	CASSFRQINPEAFF	TGTGCCAGCAGTTTTCGACAGATAAATCCTGAAGCTTTCTTT
NA	TRBV12-3/TRBV12-4	TRBJ1-3	NA	CASIIPGGGNTIYF	TGTGCCAGCATAATCCCGGGCGGTGGAAACACCATATATTTT
NA	TRBV2	TRBJ1-2	NA	CASSEARFYGYTF	TGTGCCAGCAGTGAAGCACGGTTCTATGGCTACACCTTC
few	TRBV5-1	TRBJ2-7	TRBD1	CASSWGQASYEQYF	TGCGCCAGCAGCTGGGGACAGGCGTCCTACGAGCAGTACTTC
NA	TRBV30	TRBJ2-5	TRBD1	CAWRLRDRFTETQYF	TGTGCCTGGAGGTTGAGGGACAGGTTTACGGAGACCCAGTACTTC
NA	TRBV2	TRBJ2-1	NA	CASSYSARHNEQFF	TGTGCCAGCAGTTATAGCGCGAGGCACAATGAGCAGTTCTTC
once	TRBV7-9	TRBJ2-1	TRBD2	CASSIGLAGIINEQFF	TGTGCCAGCAGCATCGGACTAGCGGGGATAATCAATGAGCAGTTCTTC
NA	TRBV19	TRBJ2-1	TRBD1	CASKQGWIYNEQFF	TGTGCCAGTAAACAGGGGTGGATTTACAATGAGCAGTTCTTC